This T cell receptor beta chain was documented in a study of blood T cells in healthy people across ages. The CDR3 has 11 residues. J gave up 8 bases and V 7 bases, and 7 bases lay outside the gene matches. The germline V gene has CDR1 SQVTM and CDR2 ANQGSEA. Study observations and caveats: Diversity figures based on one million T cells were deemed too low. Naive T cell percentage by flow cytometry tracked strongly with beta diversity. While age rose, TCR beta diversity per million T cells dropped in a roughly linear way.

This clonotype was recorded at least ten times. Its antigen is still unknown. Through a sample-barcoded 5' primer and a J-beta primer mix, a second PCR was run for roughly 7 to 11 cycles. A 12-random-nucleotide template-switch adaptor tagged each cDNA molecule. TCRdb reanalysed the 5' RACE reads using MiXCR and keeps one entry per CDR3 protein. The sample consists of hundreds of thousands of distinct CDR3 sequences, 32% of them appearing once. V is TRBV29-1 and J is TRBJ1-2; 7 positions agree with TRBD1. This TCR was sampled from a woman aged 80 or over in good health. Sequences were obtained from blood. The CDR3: CSAGTAGGYTF. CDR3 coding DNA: TGCAGCGCCGGGACAGCGGGCGGCTACACCTTC. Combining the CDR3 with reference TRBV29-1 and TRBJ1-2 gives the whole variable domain SAVISQKPSRDICQRGTSLTIQCQVDSQVTMMFWYRQQPGQSLTLIATANQGSEATYESGFVIDKFPISRPNLTFSTLTVSNMSPEDSSIYLCSAGTAGGYTFGSGTRLTVV.